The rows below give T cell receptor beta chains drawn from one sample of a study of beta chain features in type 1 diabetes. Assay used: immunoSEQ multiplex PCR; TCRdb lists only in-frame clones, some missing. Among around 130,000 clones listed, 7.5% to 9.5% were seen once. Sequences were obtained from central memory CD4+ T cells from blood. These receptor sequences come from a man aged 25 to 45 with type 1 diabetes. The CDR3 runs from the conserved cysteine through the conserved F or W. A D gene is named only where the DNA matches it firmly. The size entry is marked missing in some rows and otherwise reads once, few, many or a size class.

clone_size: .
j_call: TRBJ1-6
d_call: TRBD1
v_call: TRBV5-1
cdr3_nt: TGCGCCAGCAGCGCACAGGGGGCTGAGAATTCACCCCTCCACTTT
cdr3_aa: CASSAQGAENSPLHF

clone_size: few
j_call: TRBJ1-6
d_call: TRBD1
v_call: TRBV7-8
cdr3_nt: TGTGCCAGCAGCATCGGGACAGGGAGCTCACCCCTCCACTTT
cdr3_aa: CASSIGTGSSPLHF

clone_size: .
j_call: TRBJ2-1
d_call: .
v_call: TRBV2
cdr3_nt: TGTGCCAGCACTCCTCAGGGCGCTCTCACGGGGCAGTTCTTC
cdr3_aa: CASTPQGALTGQFF

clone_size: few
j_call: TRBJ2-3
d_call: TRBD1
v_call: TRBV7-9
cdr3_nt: TGTGCCAGCAGCGCGACAGGGACAGATACGCAGTATTTT
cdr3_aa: CASSATGTDTQYF

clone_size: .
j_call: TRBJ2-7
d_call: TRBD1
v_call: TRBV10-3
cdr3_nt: TGTGCCATCAGAAGGGACAGGATAGGCCCGGGATCCTACGAGCAGTACTTC
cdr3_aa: CAIRRDRIGPGSYEQYF

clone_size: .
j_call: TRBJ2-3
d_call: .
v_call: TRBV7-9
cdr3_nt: TGTGCCAGCAGCTTCGACAGCTCTAGCACAGATACGCAGTATTTT
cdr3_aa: CASSFDSSSTDTQYF

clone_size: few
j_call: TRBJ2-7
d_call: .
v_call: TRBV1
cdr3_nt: TGCACTCGACCGGGACAGAGCTACGAGCAGTACTTC
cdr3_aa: CTRPGQSYEQYF

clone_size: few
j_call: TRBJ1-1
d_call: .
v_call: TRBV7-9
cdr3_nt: TGTGCCAGCAGCTTAGCTAGTTCCGCCGGAGCTTTCTTT
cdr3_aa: CASSLASSAGAFF

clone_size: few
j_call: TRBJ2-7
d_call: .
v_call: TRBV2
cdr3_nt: TGTGCCAGCAGTGAACTCGCCTATCAGTACTTC
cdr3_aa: CASSELAYQYF

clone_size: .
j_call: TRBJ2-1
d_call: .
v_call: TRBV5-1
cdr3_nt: TGCGCCAGCAGCTTGGCCGGGACCGGAGGGGTCAATGAGCAGTTCTTC
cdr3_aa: CASSLAGTGGVNEQFF

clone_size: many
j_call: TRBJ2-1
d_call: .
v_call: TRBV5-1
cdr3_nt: TGCGCCAGCAGCTTCCTGCAGGGGAGCTCCTACAATGAGCAGTTCTTC
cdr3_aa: CASSFLQGSSYNEQFF

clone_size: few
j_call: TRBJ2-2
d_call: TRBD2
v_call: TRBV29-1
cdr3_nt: TGCAGCGTTCGGGCTAGCGGAGACACCGGGGAGCTGTTTTTT
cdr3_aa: CSVRASGDTGELFF

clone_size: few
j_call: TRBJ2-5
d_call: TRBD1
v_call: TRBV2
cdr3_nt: TGTGCCAGCGGGGGGACAGGGAGGATCGAGACCCAGTACTTC
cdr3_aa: CASGGTGRIETQYF

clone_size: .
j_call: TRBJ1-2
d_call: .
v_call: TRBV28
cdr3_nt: TGTGCCAGCAGTCCTCCGCGGGGTGCTGGGGAGTATGGCTACACCTTC
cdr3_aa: CASSPPRGAGEYGYTF

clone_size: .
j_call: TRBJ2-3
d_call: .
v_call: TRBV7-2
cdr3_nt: TGTGCCAGCAGCCCTAACCAGGGAGATACGCAGTATTTT
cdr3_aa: CASSPNQGDTQYF

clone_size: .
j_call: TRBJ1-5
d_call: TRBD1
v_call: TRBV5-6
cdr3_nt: TGTGCCAGCACCCGCCAGGGGGAAGGCAATCAGCCCCAGCATTTT
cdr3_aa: CASTRQGEGNQPQHF

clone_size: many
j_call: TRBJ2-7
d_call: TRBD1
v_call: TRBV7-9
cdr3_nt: TGTGCCAGCAGCCACCGGGACAGGGTCTACGAGCAGTACTTC
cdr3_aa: CASSHRDRVYEQYF

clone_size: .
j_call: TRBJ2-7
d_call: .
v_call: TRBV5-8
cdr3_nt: TGTGCCAGCAGCTTCCCGAGCGAGCAGTACTTC
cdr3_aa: CASSFPSEQYF

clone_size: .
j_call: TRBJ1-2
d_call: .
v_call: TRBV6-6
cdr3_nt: TGTGCCAGCAGCGAGGGATACTATGGCTACACCTTC
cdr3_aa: CASSEGYYGYTF

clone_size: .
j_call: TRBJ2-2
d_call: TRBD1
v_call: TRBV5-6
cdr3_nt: TGTGCCAGCAGCCCGGACAGGGGAGCGTGGTACACCGGGGAGCTGTTTTTT
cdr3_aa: CASSPDRGAWYTGELFF

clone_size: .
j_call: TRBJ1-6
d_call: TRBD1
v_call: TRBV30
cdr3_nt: TGTGCCTGGAGCATAACAGGGGATTCACCCCTCCACTTT
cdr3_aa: CAWSITGDSPLHF

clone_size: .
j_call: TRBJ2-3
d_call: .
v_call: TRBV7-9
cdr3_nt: TGTGCCAGCTCACCCGCCCGGGGGACAGATACGCAGTATTTT
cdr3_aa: CASSPARGTDTQYF

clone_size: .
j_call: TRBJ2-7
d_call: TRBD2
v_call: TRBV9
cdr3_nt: TGTGCCAGCTCCCCAGTAGGTGGGACTAGCGCCTACGAGCAGTACTTC
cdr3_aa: CASSPVGGTSAYEQYF